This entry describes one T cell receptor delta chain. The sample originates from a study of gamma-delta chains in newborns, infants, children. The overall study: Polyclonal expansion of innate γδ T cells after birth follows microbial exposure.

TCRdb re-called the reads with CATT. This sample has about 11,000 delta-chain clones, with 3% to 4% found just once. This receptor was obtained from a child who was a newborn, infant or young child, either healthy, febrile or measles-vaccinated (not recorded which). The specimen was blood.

DNA of the CDR3: TGTGCCTGTGACTCACTGGGGTCTCGGTGCACCGATAAACTCATCTTT. Residues: CACDSLGSRCTDKLIF. The chain is built from TRDV2 and TRDJ1; 7 bases are shared with TRDD3. The CDR3 runs 16 residues. Germline values: CDR1 GEAIGNYY, CDR2 EKD. With 3 bases clipped from V and 1 base from J, the junction kept 10 bases outside the gene matches.